The following is a T cell receptor beta chain sequence with its context. Its target is not known. Its ends do not fully match the called genes, so a read error is possible. Germline CDR1 and CDR2: SNHLY and FYNNEI. CDR3 length equals 14 residues. Using RNA template, CDR3s of TCR alpha and beta were amplified with iRepertoire arm-PCR. One entry per CDR3 protein results from TCRdb running MiXCR on the multiplex PCR reads. The sample carries tens of thousands of distinct CDR3 sequences, 23% recorded once. This specimen belongs to a study of glioma-infiltrating T cells. Points from the study as a whole: Gliomas, especially low-grade, showed above-expected tissue-blood divergence; non-neoplastic patients showed below.

The sequence came from a human donor with low-grade glioma or glioblastoma, undergoing nonglioma brain surgery, or in good health (not recorded which). Sequences were obtained from glioma tissue, nonneoplastic brain tissue, or PBMCs (not recorded which). This rearrangement joins TRBV2 to TRBJ1-1, with no clear D. The CDR3 spells CASSEAQSNTEASF. The CDR3 DNA reads as TGTGCCAGCAGTGAGGCCCAGAGCAACACTGAAGCTTCCTTT.